What follows is one T cell receptor (beta chain) and its context. Its antigen remains unidentified. This sample is drawn from a study of cytomegalovirus exposure and HLA in healthy donors. Broader study findings: The authors listed approximately 150 TCR beta chains as cytomegalovirus-associated.

Germline V gene data show CDR1 as MNHEY and CDR2 as SMNVEV (reference sequence). The CDR3 totals 21 residues. With 0 bases clipped from V and 2 bases from J, the junction kept 15 bases outside the gene matches. Clones were sequenced by immunoSEQ multiplex PCR, and TCRdb holds only the in-frame ones, with some missing. The sample shows approximately 58,000 clones, roughly 91% of them seen only once. This sequence originates from a young woman in good health and CMV-seronegative. The chain uses TRBV27 and TRBJ2-1; TRBD2 matches at 11 bases. Input material: PBMCs. The CDR3 loop is CASSLSISSGLAGKTYNEQFF. For the CDR3, the DNA is TGTGCCAGCAGTTTATCGATATCCTCCGGACTAGCGGGTAAAACCTACAATGAGCAGTTCTTC.